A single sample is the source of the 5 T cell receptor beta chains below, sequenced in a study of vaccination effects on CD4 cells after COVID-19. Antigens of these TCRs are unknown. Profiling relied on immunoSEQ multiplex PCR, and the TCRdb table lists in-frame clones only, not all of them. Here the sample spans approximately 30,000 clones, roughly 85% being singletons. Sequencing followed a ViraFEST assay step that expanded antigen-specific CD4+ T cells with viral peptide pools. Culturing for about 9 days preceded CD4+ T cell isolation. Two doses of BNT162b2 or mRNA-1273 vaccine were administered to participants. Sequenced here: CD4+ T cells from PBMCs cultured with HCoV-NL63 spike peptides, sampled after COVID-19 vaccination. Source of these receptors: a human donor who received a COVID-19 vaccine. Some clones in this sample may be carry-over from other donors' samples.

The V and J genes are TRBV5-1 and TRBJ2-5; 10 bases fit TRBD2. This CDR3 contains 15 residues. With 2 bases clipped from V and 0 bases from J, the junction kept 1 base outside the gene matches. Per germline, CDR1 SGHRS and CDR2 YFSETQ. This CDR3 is CASSFLAGDQETQYF. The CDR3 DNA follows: TGCGCCAGCAGCTTTCTAGCGGGGGACCAAGAGACCCAGTACTTC.

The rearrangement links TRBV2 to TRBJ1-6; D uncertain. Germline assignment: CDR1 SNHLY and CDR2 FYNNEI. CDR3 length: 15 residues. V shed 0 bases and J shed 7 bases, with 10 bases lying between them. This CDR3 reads CASSEAHRTNSPLHF. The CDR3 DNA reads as TGTGCCAGCAGTGAAGCGCACAGAACAAATTCACCCCTCCACTTT.

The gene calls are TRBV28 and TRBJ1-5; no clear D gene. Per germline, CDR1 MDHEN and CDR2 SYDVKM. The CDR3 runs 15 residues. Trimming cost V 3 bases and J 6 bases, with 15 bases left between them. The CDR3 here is CASSFDSRFGQPQHF. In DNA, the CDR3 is TGTGCCAGCAGTTTTGACTCACGATTCGGTCAGCCCCAGCATTTT.

The CDR3 bases are TGTGCCAGCCAGACAGGGGGCGCGGGCAATCAGCCCCAGCATTTT. Translation: CASQTGGAGNQPQHF. V usage is TRBV28 and J usage is TRBJ1-5; 10 nucleotides match TRBD1. Germline CDR1 is MDHEN and CDR2 is SYDVKM. Germline trimming cut 8 bases from V and 2 bases from J; bases unmatched to any gene: 6. This CDR3 spans 15 amino acids.

CDR3 amino acids: CASSWGQGGSPLHF. The CDR3 DNA sequence: TGTGCCAGCAGCTGGGGACAGGGAGGATCACCCCTCCACTTT. The genes are TRBV7-2 and TRBJ1-6, with 9 bases identical to TRBD1. Germline CDR1 SGHTA, CDR2 FQGNSA. V lost 4 bases, J lost 10 bases, and 5 bases stayed unmatched. This CDR3 is built from 14 residues.